This entry is about one TCR beta chain. The target antigen is unknown. These data are taken from a study of cytomegalovirus exposure and HLA in healthy donors. Vbeta (60) and Jbeta (13) primers were used in the PCR. The table came from immunoSEQ multiplex PCR; TCRdb's copy has only in-frame clones and leaves some out. This table has 150,000 to 200,000 clones, 65% to 80% appearing once. CDR3 length equals 13 residues. V lost 1 base and J lost 11, with 11 bases in between. The germline gives CDR1 SGHTA, CDR2 FQGNSA. Findings and limits, study-wide: According to an earlier analysis, most TCR beta V segments yielded productive rearrangements about 87% or about 30% of the time. A link between a missense DCLRE1C variant and TCR beta V- and J-gene trimming emerged from a later analysis. Among TCR beta chains, those listed as cytomegalovirus-associated numbered roughly 150.

The sample consisted of PBMCs. The origin of this receptor is a woman in her thirties in good health and CMV-seropositive. The J gene is TRBJ1-4, the V gene TRBV7-2; D is possibly TRBD1 (5 bases). This chain's CDR3 is CASSLEAGRKLFF. For the CDR3, the DNA is TGTGCCAGCAGCTTAGAGGCAGGGAGGAAACTGTTTTTT.